A single T cell receptor (beta chain) is shown here with its context. The antigen is unknown. The data were taken from a study of T cell responses to AZD1222 COVID-19 vaccine. Assay: immunoSEQ multiplex PCR; the TCRdb copy retains only in-frame clones and omits some. This repertoire shows around 190,000 clones, roughly 90% found once; its top ten account for 1.7%. The CDR3 consists of 17 residues. Trimming removed 0 bases from V and 1 base from J, with 16 bases in between. The germline gives CDR1 SGHRS, CDR2 YFSETQ. Study-wide findings and caveats: Reports indicate that nearly half of spike-specific TCRs are directed at unmutated variant regions. Repertoire sampling was restricted to post-peak T cell response timepoints. Baseline seropositives among AZD1222 recipients totaled only 5 to 7.

The chain is built from TRBV5-1 and TRBJ1-1; no clear D. Sequenced here: peripheral blood, sampled 28 days after the second AZD1222 dose. The clonotype originates from an adult who received the AZD1222 COVID-19 vaccine. The CDR3 DNA reads as TGCGCCAGCAGCTTGGCCAGTGTAGGACCTCGGAACACTGAAGCTTTCTTT. It encodes CASSLASVGPRNTEAFF.